This T cell receptor (beta chain) was sequenced during a study of T-cell reconstitution after alpha-beta-depleted transplantation in children. This clonotype was seen more than once but under ten times. Unique molecular identifiers were incorporated when the TCRbeta library was constructed. MiXCR was run by TCRdb on the PCR reads, yielding one entry per CDR3 protein. Of 350,000 to 500,000 distinct CDR3 sequences in the sample, roughly two fifths were seen once. The V end was cut by 3 bases, the J end by 4 bases, with 13 bases between. The CDR3 runs 15 residues. The clonotype originates from a girl under 10 years old with aplastic anemia, due to receive a stem cell transplant. The specimen was PBMCs, collected before TCRalphabeta/CD19-depleted stem cell transplant. The chain combines TRBV12-3 or TRBV12-4 with TRBJ2-1; D remains ambiguous. CDR3 loop: CASSLARTYYNEQFF. The DNA of the CDR3 is TGTGCCAGCAGTTTGGCTAGGACCTATTACAATGAGCAGTTCTTC.